Each of the 28 T cell receptor beta chains below was sequenced from the same sample in a study of molecular identifiers for immune sequencing clone quantification. MiXCR was run by TCRdb on the PCR reads, yielding one entry per CDR3 protein. The repertoire consists of more than 300,000 distinct CDR3 sequences, with roughly 23% occurring once and the leading ten covering approximately 0.8%. The specimen was naive CD8+ T cells from blood, with Jurkat cell RNA spiked in. As to subset: FACS-sorted CD8+CD4-CCR7+CD45RA+ naive T cells. Receptors were obtained from a human donor in good health. Some libraries in this study had Jurkat cell RNA spiked in.

Turning to this clonotype: This could be a read error, since a much larger clone is one nucleotide away. J is TRBJ1-6 and V is TRBV7-9; D remains ambiguous. CDR1 is SEHNR and CDR2 is FQNEAQ in the germline V gene (reference sequence). This CDR3 has 15 residues. V was shortened by 1 base and J by 8 bases, with 12 bases between the two germline ends. The CDR3 nucleotides read TGTGCCAGCAGCTTAGAGGTGGCCAGTTATTCACCCCTCCACTTT. Translating gives CASSLEVASYSPLHF.

This clonotype turned up a few times. CDR3 sequence reads: CSAKGLADVPETQYF. Written as DNA, the CDR3 is TGCAGTGCAAAGGGGCTAGCGGATGTTCCAGAGACCCAGTACTTC. V usage is TRBV20-1 and J usage is TRBJ2-5, with 7 bases lining up with TRBD2. CDR1 and CDR2 from the germline V gene are DFQATT and SNEGSKA (reference sequence). V dropped 6 bases and J dropped 4; count of bases not matched to a gene: 14. The CDR3 has 15 amino acids.

This clonotype came up many times. The V call is TRBV9, the J call TRBJ2-3; no definite D call. Germline CDR1 is SGDLS and CDR2 is YYNGEE. Trimming took 3 bases from V and 1 from J, leaving 15 bases between them. This CDR3 comprises 16 residues. The CDR3 DNA reads as TGTGCCAGCAGCGCCCAAGTTGACCCTCGCACAGATACGCAGTATTTT. This encodes CASSAQVDPRTDTQYF. Full variable domain (outside the CDR3, taken from reference TRBV9 and TRBJ2-3): DSGVTQTPKHLITATGQRVTLRCSPRSGDLSVYWYQQSLDQGLQFLIQYYNGEERAKGNILERFSAQQFPDLHSELNLSSLELGDSALYFCASSAQVDPRTDTQYFGPGTRLTVL.

This clonotype was detected many times. This chain links TRBV9 with TRBJ2-7; 9 bases map to TRBD1. There are 16 residues in the CDR3. Germline V gene data show CDR1 as SGDLS and CDR2 as YYNGEE. J was trimmed by 5 bases and V by 3 bases; bases with no gene match: 12. CDR3 amino acids: CASSDTRTGEKDEQYF. DNA for the CDR3: TGTGCCAGCAGCGACACCAGGACAGGGGAAAAGGACGAGCAGTACTTC.

This clonotype was observed a single time. A clone one base away is much larger, so this may be a read error. The genes are TRBV13 and TRBJ2-5; the D is unclear. The CDR3 length is 14 residues. CDR1 PRHDT and CDR2 FYEKMQ come from the germline V gene (reference sequence). CDR3 sequence reads: CASSFLADQETRYF. CDR3 coding DNA: TGTGCCAGCAGCTTTCTTGCAGATCAAGAGACCCGGTACTTC.

A remark on this clonotype: A much more abundant neighbour one base away suggests this may be a read error. J is TRBJ2-3 and V is TRBV7-2, with D maybe TRBD2 (6 bases). The germline gives CDR1 SGHTA, CDR2 FQGNSA. Trimming pared 1 base from V and 6 bases from J, leaving 11 bases between. CDR3 length equals 14 residues. CDR3 nucleotide sequence: TGTGCCAGCAGCTTAGTCATGGGGGGTGATACGCAGTATTTT. Encoded protein: CASSLVMGGDTQYF.

This clonotype occurred a few times. CDR3 in DNA: TGTGCCTGGAGGACCGGGGTGGGGCGGGCCGGGACAGATACGCAGTATTTT. Its translation: CAWRTGVGRAGTDTQYF. This chain links TRBV30 with TRBJ2-3; the D gene could be TRBD1 or TRBD2 (5 bases each). The CDR3 length is 17 residues. Germline V lookup: CDR1 GTSNPN, CDR2 SVGIG (reference sequence). Trimming removed 3 bases from V and 3 bases from J, with 22 bases in between.

On this clonotype: A read error may be the cause here, since a much bigger clone is one base away. The rearrangement links TRBV6-6 to TRBJ2-3, with a tentative D call TRBD2 (7 bases). CDR3 length: 15 amino acids. CDR1 and CDR2 (germline): MNHNY, SVGAGI (reference sequence). Deletions cut 7 bases from V and 3 bases from J, with 17 bases between. The CDR3 sequence is CASTEGGVGTDTQYF. CDR3 sequence (DNA): TGTGCCAGCACGGAAGGGGGGGTTGGGACAGATACGCAGTATTTT.

As concerns this clonotype: This may arise from a read error, as a much more abundant clone is one base away. The V and J genes are TRBV7-2 and TRBJ2-5, with 16 nucleotides matching TRBD2. The germline V gene has CDR1 SGHTA and CDR2 FQGNSA. This CDR3 has 17 amino acids. The CDR3 is CASSLEGLAGGIEAQYF. The CDR3 nucleotides are TGTGCCAGCAGCTTAGAGGGACTAGCGGGGGGGATAGAGGCCCAGTACTTC. Using reference TRBV7-2 and TRBJ2-5 for the parts outside the CDR3, the full variable domain is GAGVSQSPSNKVTEKGKDVELRCDPISGHTALYWYRQSLGQGLEFLIYFQGNSAPDKSGLPSDRFSAERTGGSVSTLTIQRTQQEDSAVYLCASSLEGLAGGIEAQYFGPGTRLLVL.

This clonotype was detected ten times or more. In nucleotides, the CDR3 is TGTGCCAGCAGTCAACTAATCTACAGGGGGCCTCAAACTGAAGCTTTCTTT. This translates into CASSQLIYRGPQTEAFF. V gene TRBV6-1 combines with J gene TRBJ1-1; 9 bases agree with TRBD1. Germline lookup yields CDR1 MNHNS and CDR2 SASEGT. J lost 5 bases, V lost 5 bases, and 15 bases had no gene match. The CDR3 consists of 17 residues.

This clonotype was seen ten or more times. This chain joins TRBV4-1 and TRBJ2-3; weak D call: TRBD1 (5 bases). Germline V gene sequence: CDR1 MGHRA, CDR2 YSYEKL. The CDR3 covers 15 residues. The V end was cut by 6 bases, the J end by 5 bases, with 18 bases between. CDR3 DNA sequence: TGCGCCAGCAGGGTAAGGGCAGGGATAATAGATACGCAGTATTTT. This sequence encodes CASRVRAGIIDTQYF.

In regard to this clonotype: Because the CDR3 is missing its conserved closing phenylalanine or tryptophan, this is likely a read error. The DNA is left out, because the CDR3 cannot be placed on it with certainty; the CDR3 is given as TCRdb lists it. V is TRBV3-2 and J is TRBJ1-1; no check of the table's D call, TRBD1, against the DNA was made. TRBV3-2 is designated a pseudogene. With termini counted, the CDR3 has 17 amino acids. CDR3 amino acids: CASSQDSWQGPNTEAFS.

This clonotype was counted many times. This rearrangement joins TRBV14 to TRBJ2-2; D gene unclear. The ends were cut back, 0 bases at V and 5 bases at J, with 10 bases in the middle. This CDR3 has 15 residues. Germline CDR1 reads SGHDN; CDR2 reads FVKESK. CDR3 region: CASSQDQRFTGELFF. The CDR3 DNA is TGTGCCAGCAGCCAAGATCAACGTTTTACCGGGGAGCTGTTTTTT.

At least ten counts were recorded for this clonotype. The chain uses TRBV28 and TRBJ2-7; D may be TRBD2 (6 bases). This CDR3 comprises 12 residues. Germline V gene sequence: CDR1 MDHEN, CDR2 SYDVKM. V was trimmed by 5 bases and J by 7 bases, leaving 12 bases between them. CDR3 nucleotides: TGTGCCAGCAGTATACTCGCGGGGGAGCAGTACTTC. As protein: CASSILAGEQYF. Looking up the rest from reference TRBV28 and TRBJ2-7 gives the full variable domain: DVKVTQSSRYLVKRTGEKVFLECVQDMDHENMFWYRQDPGLGLRLIYFSYDVKMKEKGDIPEGYSVSREKKERFSLILESASTNQTSMYLCASSILAGEQYFGPGTRLTVT.

This clonotype was recorded many times. The chain is built from TRBV20-1 and TRBJ2-7; D may match TRBD1 or TRBD2 (5 bases each). The CDR3 loop spans 12 amino acids. V was trimmed by 6 bases and J by 2 bases, leaving 11 bases between them. Germline V CDR1 and CDR2: DFQATT, SNEGSKA (reference sequence). The CDR3 coding sequence is TGCAGTGCCAGGGACCTAACCTACGAGCAGTACTTC. Its translation is CSARDLTYEQYF.

CDR3 nucleotide sequence: TGTGCCAGTACTGCGGGACGGAGCTCCGGCGAGCAGTACTTC. As protein: CASTAGRSSGEQYF. The chain has TRBV19 and TRBJ2-7; D might be TRBD2 (6 bases). Germline CDR1 and CDR2: LNHDA and SQIVND (reference sequence). The CDR3 spans 14 residues. Trimming removed 7 bases from V and 6 bases from J, with 19 bases in between.

This clonotype was counted between two and nine times. The chain joins TRBV12-3 or TRBV12-4 to TRBJ2-3; D is unresolved. The ends were cut back, 4 bases at V and 5 bases at J, with 10 bases in the middle. The CDR3 runs 13 residues. CDR3 bases: TGTGCCAGCAGTTCTAAGGCACGAGATACGCAGTATTTT. Encoded protein: CASSSKARDTQYF.

As to this clonotype: This may arise from a read error, as a much more abundant clone is one base away. The chain joins TRBV11-2 to TRBJ2-3; D remains ambiguous. Germline values: CDR1 SGHAT, CDR2 FQNNGV. CDR3 length equals 16 residues. In DNA, the CDR3 is TGTGCCAGCAGCTTAGGCAGCCAGATCAGCACAGATGCGCAGTATTTT. Translated: CASSLGSQISTDAQYF.

This clonotype was recorded many times. The chain joins TRBV7-9 to TRBJ2-1, with unresolved D. The V gene lost 5 bases and the J gene lost 8 bases, with 10 bases spanning the gap. This CDR3 has 12 residues. Per germline, CDR1 SEHNR and CDR2 FQNEAQ (reference sequence). This CDR3 is CASSRFEDEQFF. The CDR3 region has the DNA TGTGCCAGCAGCCGATTTGAGGATGAGCAGTTCTTC.

The chain links TRBV6-2 or TRBV6-3 to TRBJ2-3; 7 positions match TRBD1. This CDR3 contains 15 residues. The ends lost 10 bases at V and 2 bases at J; junction bases unmatched: 12. Germline V gene sequence: CDR1 MNHEY, CDR2 SVGEGT. CDR3 bases: TGTGCCACAGCGAGGACAGGTTTTTCCACAGATACGCAGTATTTT. Its translation: CATARTGFSTDTQYF.

This clonotype came up many times. The chain is built from TRBV2 and TRBJ1-3; D may be TRBD1 (6 bases). V lost 7 bases and J lost 7, with 17 bases in between. The CDR3 is 14 amino acids. Per germline, CDR1 SNHLY and CDR2 FYNNEI. CDR3 DNA: TGTGCCAGCATAAGAATGGGGGCCGGTAACACCATATATTTT. Amino acid sequence: CASIRMGAGNTIYF.

This clonotype was detected ten times or more. The V gene is TRBV5-6, the J gene TRBJ2-5, with 10 bases fitting TRBD1. V lost 1 base and J lost 4; bases outside the gene matches: 4. The CDR3 covers 15 residues. Germline values: CDR1 SGHDT, CDR2 YYEEEE. Here the CDR3 DNA reads TGTGCCAGCAGCTTGAGGGACAGGGGTCGAGAGACCCAGTACTTC. Encoded protein: CASSLRDRGRETQYF.

In regard to this clonotype: Mismatch with germline at one junction end may stem from a read error. This chain links TRBV12-3 or TRBV12-4 with TRBJ2-1, with D hard to call. CDR3 length equals 12 residues. CDR3 region: CASSFLLDEQSF. CDR3 DNA: TGTGCCAGCAGTTTTTTACTTGATGAGCAGTCCTTC.

Regarding this clonotype: Being one base from a much bigger clone, this may be a read error. The chain employs TRBV12-3 or TRBV12-4 and TRBJ2-3, with TRBD1 matching 7 bases. The CDR3 totals 15 residues. In DNA form, the CDR3 reads TGTGCCAGCAGTTTAGGGACAGGTTACACAGATGCGCAGTATTTT. Translation: CASSLGTGYTDAQYF.

Note on this clonotype: This may be a read error: a much more frequent sequence differs by one nucleotide. This chain uses TRBV4-3 with TRBJ2-2; D is perhaps TRBD2 (5 bases). From germline, CDR1 is LGHNA and CDR2 YSLEER. CDR3 length: 15 amino acids. Here the CDR3 reads CASSQGSVNTGEPFF. For the CDR3, the DNA is TGCGCCAGCAGCCAAGGGTCAGTGAACACCGGGGAGCCGTTTTTT.

This clonotype was observed many times. The gene calls are TRBV7-9 and TRBJ2-1, with 7 bases that match TRBD1. Germline V gives CDR1 SEHNR, CDR2 FQNEAQ (reference sequence). J gave up 3 bases and V 4 bases, and 9 bases lay outside the gene matches. CDR3 length equals 16 residues. DNA of the CDR3: TGTGCCAGCAGCTCTAACAGGGGACCCCTCTACAATGAGCAGTTCTTC. Its translation is CASSSNRGPLYNEQFF.

This clonotype occurred many times. This chain uses TRBV29-1 with TRBJ2-1, with TRBD1 identical over 8 bases. The CDR3 totals 12 residues. The V gene's germline CDR1 is SQVTM and CDR2 ANQGSEA. J was trimmed by 8 bases and V by 8 bases; bases with no gene match: 8. Here the CDR3 reads CSTYRGRYEQFF. CDR3 in DNA: TGCAGCACATACAGGGGGAGGTATGAGCAGTTCTTC.

A remark on this clonotype: One junction end disagrees with the germline gene, perhaps due to a read error. V and J are TRBV5-6 and TRBJ2-7, with TRBD1 as a possible D gene (6 bases). The length of the CDR3 is 12 residues. Germline V CDR1 and CDR2: SGHDT, YYEEEE. The CDR3 region has the DNA TGTGCCAGCAGCCAGGGGTCCTACGAGCGGTACTTC. Encoded protein: CASSQGSYERYF.